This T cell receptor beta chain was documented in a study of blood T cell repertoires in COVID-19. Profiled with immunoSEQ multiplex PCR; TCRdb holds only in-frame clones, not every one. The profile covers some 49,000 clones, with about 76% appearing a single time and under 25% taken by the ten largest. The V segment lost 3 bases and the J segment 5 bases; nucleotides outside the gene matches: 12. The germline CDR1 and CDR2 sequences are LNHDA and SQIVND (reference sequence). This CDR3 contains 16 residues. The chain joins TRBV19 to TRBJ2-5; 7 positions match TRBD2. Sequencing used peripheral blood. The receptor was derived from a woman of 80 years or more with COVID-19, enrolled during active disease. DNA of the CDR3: TGTGCCAGTAGTATCCTCCCGGCGGGAGCGTGGGAGACCCAGTACTTC. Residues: CASSILPAGAWETQYF.